The T cell receptor (beta chain) described here comes from a study of T-cell memory formation after mild COVID-19. This clonotype was detected only a few times. Antigen unknown. Study-wide results and limits: Clones that contracted from day 15 to 85 were balanced CD4/CD8, while later expanders leaned CD4+. Mostly located in CM and EM were contracting CD4+ clones, with contracting CD8+ clones located in EMRA.

The length of the CDR3 is 13 residues. Per the germline V gene, CDR1 is DFQATT and CDR2 is SNEGSKA (reference sequence). Losses at the gene ends were 6 bases for V and 6 bases for J; bases not matched to a gene: 9. Amplification by 5'RACE using constant-segment primers produced TCR alpha and TCR beta cDNA libraries that carried sample barcodes and UMIs. TCRdb itself ran the 5' RACE reads through MiXCR, one entry per CDR3 protein. The sample has about 180,000 distinct CDR3 sequences, 16% seen once; the top ten hold under 2.5%. Sequencing input: PBMCs or a T cell subset sorted from them (not recorded which). The TCR originated in an adult woman who had mild COVID-19 (a few samples of this study predate the infection). Cell type and time point are not known. This chain links TRBV20-1 with TRBJ1-1, with TRBD1 matching 8 bases. The CDR3 is CSAKTGVGAEAFF. In nucleotides, the CDR3 is TGCAGTGCCAAGACAGGGGTTGGAGCTGAAGCTTTCTTT.